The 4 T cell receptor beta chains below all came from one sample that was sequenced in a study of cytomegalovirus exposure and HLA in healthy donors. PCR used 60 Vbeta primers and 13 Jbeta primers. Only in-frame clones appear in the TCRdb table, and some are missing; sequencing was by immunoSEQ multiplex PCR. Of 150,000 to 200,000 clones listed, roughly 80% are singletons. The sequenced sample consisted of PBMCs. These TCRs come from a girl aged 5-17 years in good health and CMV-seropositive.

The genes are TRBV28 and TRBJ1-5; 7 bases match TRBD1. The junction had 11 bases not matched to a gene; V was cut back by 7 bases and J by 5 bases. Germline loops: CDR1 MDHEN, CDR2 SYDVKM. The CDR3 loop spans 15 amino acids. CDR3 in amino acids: CASTTGTEIDQPQHF. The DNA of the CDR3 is TGTGCCAGCACCACAGGGACAGAGATAGATCAGCCCCAGCATTTT.

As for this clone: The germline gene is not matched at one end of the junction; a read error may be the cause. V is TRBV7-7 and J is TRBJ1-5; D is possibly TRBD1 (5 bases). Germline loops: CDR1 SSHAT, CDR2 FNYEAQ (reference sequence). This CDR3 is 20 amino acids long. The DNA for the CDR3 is TGTGCTAGCAGCTTAGCGCGACATGGGGCTACCACCTATAGCAATCAGCCCCAGCATTTT. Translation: CASSLARHGATTYSNQPQHF.

CDR3 amino acids: CARKPPRDRKGETQYF. The DNA of the CDR3 is TGTGCCAGAAAACCACCCCGGGACAGGAAAGGGGAGACCCAGTACTTC. The V gene is TRBV27, the J gene TRBJ2-5, with 8 bases that match TRBD1. J was trimmed by 5 bases and V by 9 bases; bases with no gene match: 17. The CDR3 spans 16 residues. Germline CDR1 reads MNHEY; CDR2 reads SMNVEV (reference sequence).

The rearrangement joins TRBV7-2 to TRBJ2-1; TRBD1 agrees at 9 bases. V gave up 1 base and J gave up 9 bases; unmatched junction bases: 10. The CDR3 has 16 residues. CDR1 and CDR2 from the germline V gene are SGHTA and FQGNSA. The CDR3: CASSLGGQGSLSEQFF. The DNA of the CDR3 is TGTGCCAGCAGCTTAGGAGGACAGGGGTCCCTCAGTGAGCAGTTCTTC.